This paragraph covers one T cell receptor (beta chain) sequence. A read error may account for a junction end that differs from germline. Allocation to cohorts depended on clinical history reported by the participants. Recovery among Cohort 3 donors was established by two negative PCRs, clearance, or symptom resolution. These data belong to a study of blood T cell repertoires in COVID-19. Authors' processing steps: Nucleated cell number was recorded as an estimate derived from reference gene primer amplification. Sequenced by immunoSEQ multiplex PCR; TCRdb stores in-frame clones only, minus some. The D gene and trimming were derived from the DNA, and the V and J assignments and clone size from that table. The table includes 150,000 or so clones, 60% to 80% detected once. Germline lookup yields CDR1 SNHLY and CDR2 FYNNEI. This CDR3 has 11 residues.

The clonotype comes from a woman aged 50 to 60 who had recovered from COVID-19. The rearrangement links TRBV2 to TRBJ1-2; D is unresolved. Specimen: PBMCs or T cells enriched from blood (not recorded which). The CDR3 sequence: CASHTAGEKAF. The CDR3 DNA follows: TGTGCCAGCCACACGGCGGGTGAGAAGGCCTTC.